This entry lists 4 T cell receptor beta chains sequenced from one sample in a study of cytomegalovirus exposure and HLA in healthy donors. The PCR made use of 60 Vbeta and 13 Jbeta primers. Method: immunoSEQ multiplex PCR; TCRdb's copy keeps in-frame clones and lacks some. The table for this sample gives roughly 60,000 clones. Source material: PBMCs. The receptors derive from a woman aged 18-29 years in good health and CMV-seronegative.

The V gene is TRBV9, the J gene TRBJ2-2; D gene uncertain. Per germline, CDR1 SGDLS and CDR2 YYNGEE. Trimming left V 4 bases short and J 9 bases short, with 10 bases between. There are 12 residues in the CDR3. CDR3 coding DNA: TGTGCCAGCAGCCCAAGCCCCAGGGAGCTGTTTTTT. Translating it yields CASSPSPRELFF.

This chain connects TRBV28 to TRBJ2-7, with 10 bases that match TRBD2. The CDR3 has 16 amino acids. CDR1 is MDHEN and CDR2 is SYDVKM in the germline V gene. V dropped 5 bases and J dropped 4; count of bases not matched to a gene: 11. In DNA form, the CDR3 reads TGTGCCAGCAGTGATCCCGGGGGTAGCGGGAGGTACGAGCAGTACTTC. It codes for CASSDPGGSGRYEQYF. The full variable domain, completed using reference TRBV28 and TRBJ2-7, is DVKVTQSSRYLVKRTGEKVFLECVQDMDHENMFWYRQDPGLGLRLIYFSYDVKMKEKGDIPEGYSVSREKKERFSLILESASTNQTSMYLCASSDPGGSGRYEQYFGPGTRLTVT.

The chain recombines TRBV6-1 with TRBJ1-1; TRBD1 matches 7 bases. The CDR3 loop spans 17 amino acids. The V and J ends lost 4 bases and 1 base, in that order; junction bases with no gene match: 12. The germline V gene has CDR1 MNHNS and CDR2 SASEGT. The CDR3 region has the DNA TGTGCCAGCAGTGCCTTTAAGGGGGGACAGCCGAACACTGAAGCTTTCTTT. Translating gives CASSAFKGGQPNTEAFF.

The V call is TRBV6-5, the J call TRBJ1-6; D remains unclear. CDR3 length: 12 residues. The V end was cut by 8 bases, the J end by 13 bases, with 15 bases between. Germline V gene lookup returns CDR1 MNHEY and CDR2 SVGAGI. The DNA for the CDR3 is TGTGCCAGCGGCGCGTGGGGAGGCCCCCTCCACTTT. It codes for CASGAWGGPLHF.